The 23 T cell receptor beta chains in this list originate from one sample, sequenced in a study of OX40 agonist ivuxolimab in advanced cancers. The library was produced with the immunoSEQ multiplex PCR assay. Sourced from immuneACCESS, this table was stored by TCRdb with only in-frame sequences that have V and J called. A share of the clones is absent; for the studies checked, an unresolved V gene accounts for under half, and the remainder has no known explanation. For this sample the table gives about 80,000 clones, of which 65% to 90% were detected only once. The top ten clones comprise roughly 2.1% of the sample. The material sequenced was CD4+ or CD8+ T cells sorted from blood, taken in a trial of the OX40 agonist ivuxolimab. The receptors stem from an adult with an advanced solid tumor such as melanoma, head and neck, liver or kidney cancer.

The chain couples TRBV29-1 to TRBJ1-2; 8 nucleotides agree with TRBD1. The CDR3 has 15 residues. CDR1 and CDR2 (germline): SQVTM, ANQGSEA. Germline trimming cut 3 bases from V and 6 bases from J; bases unmatched to any gene: 12. The CDR3 loop is CSVESLGRGQDGYTF. CDR3 sequence (DNA): TGCAGCGTTGAGTCGTTGGGCAGGGGGCAGGATGGCTACACCTTC.

This clone turned up a few times. The chain links TRBV14 to TRBJ1-2; D gene ambiguous. Trimming took off 0 bases at V and 8 bases at J, with 10 bases between the two ends. This CDR3 has 13 amino acids. Per the germline V gene, CDR1 is SGHDN and CDR2 is FVKESK. Here the CDR3 DNA reads TGTGCCAGCAGCCAAGATTATGTGGGCGGCTACACCTTC. It is translated as CASSQDYVGGYTF. The full variable domain, rest sourced from reference TRBV14 and TRBJ1-2, is EAGVTQFPSHSVIEKGQTVTLRCDPISGHDNLYWYRRVMGKEIKFLLHFVKESKQDESGMPNNRFLAERTGGTYSTLKVQPAELEDSGVYFCASSQDYVGGYTFGSGTRLTVV.

CDR3 DNA: TGTGCCAGCAGCTTAGGGGGTGCGGGGAACATTCAGTACTTC. Protein product: CASSLGGAGNIQYF. V is TRBV7-3 and J is TRBJ2-4; the D gene is possibly TRBD2 (6 bases). Looked up from germline, CDR1 is SGHTA and CDR2 is FQGTGA. Trimming removed 2 bases at V and 7 bases at J, with 12 bases between. CDR3 size: 14 residues. The whole variable domain, remainder taken from reference TRBV7-3 and TRBJ2-4, is GAGVSQTPSNKVTEKGKYVELRCDPISGHTALYWYRQSLGQGPEFLIYFQGTGAADDSGLPNDRFFAVRPEGSVSTLKIQRTERGDSAVYLCASSLGGAGNIQYFGAGTRLSVL.

The V call is TRBV7-2, the J call TRBJ1-6; D ambiguous. CDR3 length equals 16 residues. Looked up from germline, CDR1 is SGHTA and CDR2 is FQGNSA. Deletions cut 5 bases from V and 4 bases from J, with 15 bases between. The CDR3, as DNA: TGTGCCAGCAGCCCGGGTCTCCTGGGGTATAATTCACCCCTCCACTTT. Amino acids: CASSPGLLGYNSPLHF.

This chain uses TRBV18 with TRBJ2-7; maybe TRBD1 (5 bases). Germline V lookup: CDR1 KGHSH, CDR2 LQKENI. The V end was cut by 2 bases, the J end by 6 bases, with 20 bases between. This CDR3 spans 16 amino acids. CDR3 region: CASSPNYGAGISEQYF. The CDR3 nucleotides are TGTGCCAGCTCACCAAATTATGGGGCAGGGATTTCCGAGCAGTACTTC.

The chain has TRBV7-8 and TRBJ2-1, with TRBD2 identical over 12 bases. Trimming took 7 bases from V and 5 from J; bases not matched to a gene: 15. CDR3 length: 18 residues. Germline V gene lookup returns CDR1 SGHVS and CDR2 FQNEAQ. CDR3 in DNA: TGTGCCAGCACAGCTTACCCCCGGACTAGCGGGGCGGACAATGAGCAGTTCTTC. Translating it yields CASTAYPRTSGADNEQFF.

This rearrangement joins TRBV27 to TRBJ2-1; D unresolved. The CDR3 sequence is 16 residues long. Trimming left V 3 bases short and J 8 bases short, with 20 bases between. Germline V lookup: CDR1 MNHEY, CDR2 SMNVEV (reference sequence). CDR3 sequence reads: CASSFRRALDGHEQFF. The CDR3 DNA reads TGTGCCAGCAGTTTCCGCCGGGCACTTGATGGCCATGAGCAGTTCTTC.

The gene calls are TRBV2 and TRBJ1-1, with 8 bases that match TRBD1. CDR1 and CDR2 (germline): SNHLY, FYNNEI. The CDR3 contains 14 residues. V was clipped by 6 bases and J by 1 base; unmatched bases: 4. The CDR3 loop is CASRGGQANTEAFF. The CDR3 DNA is TGTGCCAGCAGGGGGGGACAGGCGAACACTGAAGCTTTCTTT.

The chain joins TRBV6-5 to TRBJ2-1; 14 nucleotides align to TRBD2. The junction had 2 bases not matched to a gene; V was cut back by 4 bases and J by 3 bases. CDR1 and CDR2 (germline): MNHEY, SVGAGI. The CDR3 extends over 16 amino acids. For the CDR3, the DNA is TGTGCCAGCAGTTCGGGACTAGCGGGGGTCTACAATGAGCAGTTCTTC. Translated, it gives CASSSGLAGVYNEQFF.

This clone has just a few counts. The J gene is TRBJ2-4, the V gene TRBV4-1, with 7 nucleotides matching TRBD1. CDR1 is MGHRA and CDR2 is YSYEKL in the germline V gene. The CDR3 is 18 residues long. V shed 4 bases, J shed 3 bases, and the junction held 15 bases outside the gene matches. Here the CDR3 DNA reads TGCGCCAGCAGCCGGTCGGGATTCGACAGGGTGGTCAAAAACATTCAGTACTTC. It translates to CASSRSGFDRVVKNIQYF.

The chain employs TRBV10-3 and TRBJ1-2; 7 bases are shared with TRBD1. Germline CDR1 ENHRY, CDR2 SYGVKD. With 4 bases clipped from V and 8 bases from J, the junction kept 10 bases outside the gene matches. This CDR3 is built from 14 residues. CDR3 loop: CAISGGRGGEGYTF. The DNA of the CDR3 is TGTGCCATCAGTGGGGGGAGAGGGGGCGAAGGCTACACCTTC.

In its sample, this clone was seen a few times. The J gene is TRBJ1-6, the V gene TRBV30; no definite D call. The CDR3 spans 13 residues. V was pared by 1 base and J by 9 bases, with 10 bases between. Per germline, CDR1 GTSNPN and CDR2 SVGIG (reference sequence). CDR3 nucleotides: TGTGCCTGGAGTGAGGGAGTTAGTTCACCCCTCCACTTT. Translating it yields CAWSEGVSSPLHF.

The chain joins TRBV4-1 to TRBJ2-3; D unresolved. The germline CDR1 and CDR2 sequences are MGHRA and YSYEKL. There are 14 residues in the CDR3. The V gene lost 7 bases and the J gene lost 4 bases, with 15 bases spanning the gap. CDR3: CASKSGFGADTQYF. The CDR3 DNA follows: TGCGCCAGCAAATCCGGGTTTGGCGCAGATACGCAGTATTTT.

This clone was seen once. The gene calls are TRBV7-2 and TRBJ2-3; the D is unclear. Germline V lookup: CDR1 SGHTA, CDR2 FQGNSA. The V and J ends lost 1 base and 1 base respectively, with 3 bases between them. The CDR3 sequence is 13 residues long. CDR3 nucleotide sequence: TGTGCCAGCAGCTTAGATCGCACAGATACGCAGTATTTT. Translation gives CASSLDRTDTQYF.

CDR3 coding DNA: TGTGCCTGGAGAACAGGGGTGATGAACACTGAAGCTTTCTTT. Translating it yields CAWRTGVMNTEAFF. The gene calls are TRBV30 and TRBJ1-1; TRBD1 matches at 7 bases. V dropped 3 bases and J dropped 0; count of bases not matched to a gene: 4. CDR1 is GTSNPN, CDR2 SVGIG, per germline (reference sequence). The CDR3 spans 14 residues.

CDR3 in DNA: TGTGCCAGCAGTGACCACAGGGGCGGCGGCGGCGGGGAGCTGTTTTTT. Translation gives CASSDHRGGGGGELFF. The V call is TRBV6-1, the J call TRBJ2-2; TRBD1 matches at 7 bases. This CDR3 has 16 residues. Germline trimming cut 3 bases from V and 7 bases from J; bases unmatched to any gene: 11. The germline V gene encodes CDR1 MNHNS and CDR2 SASEGT.

V is TRBV9 and J is TRBJ2-1, with 8 bases identical to TRBD2. CDR1 SGDLS and CDR2 YYNGEE come from the germline V gene. The CDR3 has 16 residues. With 3 bases clipped from V and 8 bases from J, the junction kept 13 bases outside the gene matches. CDR3: CASSARTSPGADEQFF. The CDR3 region has the DNA TGTGCCAGCAGCGCCCGGACTAGCCCGGGGGCCGATGAGCAGTTCTTC.

In its sample, this clone was seen once. This rearrangement joins TRBV6-5 to TRBJ1-1; 7 bases agree with TRBD1. V shed 5 bases, J shed 2 bases, and the junction held 2 bases outside the gene matches. The CDR3 has 13 amino acids. Germline V gene data show CDR1 as MNHEY and CDR2 as SVGAGI. CDR3: CASSGTDNTEAFF. CDR3 DNA sequence: TGTGCCAGCAGTGGGACAGATAACACTGAAGCTTTCTTT.

The gene calls are TRBV2 and TRBJ1-1; 7 bases are a match to TRBD1. CDR1 and CDR2 (germline): SNHLY, FYNNEI. V trimming: 4 bases; J trimming: 2 bases; junction bases outside the gene matches: 7. The CDR3 runs 15 residues. The CDR3 region is CASSAGTASNTEAFF. Here the CDR3 DNA reads TGTGCCAGCAGTGCCGGGACAGCTTCCAACACTGAAGCTTTCTTT.

V and J are TRBV28 and TRBJ1-4, with 7 bases identical to TRBD1. The CDR3 runs 13 residues. Germline V lookup: CDR1 MDHEN, CDR2 SYDVKM. J lost 7 bases, V lost 8 bases, and 7 bases had no gene match. This CDR3 reads CASEHRGGEKLFF. The CDR3 coding sequence is TGTGCCAGCGAGCACAGGGGAGGTGAAAAACTGTTTTTT. Full variable domain (missing parts from reference TRBV28 and TRBJ1-4): DVKVTQSSRYLVKRTGEKVFLECVQDMDHENMFWYRQDPGLGLRLIYFSYDVKMKEKGDIPEGYSVSREKKERFSLILESASTNQTSMYLCASEHRGGEKLFFGSGTQLSVL.

This clone is classed as medium-sized. The chain combines TRBV14 with TRBJ1-1, with D unclear. The V gene's germline CDR1 is SGHDN and CDR2 FVKESK. This CDR3 has 14 residues. V was clipped by 1 base and J by 11 bases, with 17 bases between them. The CDR3 is CASSQVLTNGNAFF. CDR3 nucleotides: TGTGCCAGCAGCCAAGTTCTAACAAACGGAAATGCTTTCTTT.

The genes are TRBV2 and TRBJ1-4; D not resolved. CDR1 and CDR2 from the germline V gene are SNHLY and FYNNEI. CDR3 size: 13 residues. V was clipped by 7 bases and J by 10 bases, with 16 bases between them. CDR3 region: CASMADFGGKLFF. The CDR3 DNA follows: TGTGCCAGCATGGCCGACTTCGGCGGAAAACTGTTTTTT. The complete variable domain, with remaining parts taken from reference TRBV2 and TRBJ1-4, reads EPEVTQTPSHQVTQMGQEVILRCVPISNHLYFYWYRQILGQKVEFLVSFYNNEISEKSEIFDDQFSVERPDGSNFTLKIRSTKLEDSAMYFCASMADFGGKLFFGSGTQLSVL.

The chain joins TRBV14 to TRBJ1-4; D is unclear. Looked up from germline, CDR1 is SGHDN and CDR2 is FVKESK. The CDR3 contains 16 residues. V was pared by 1 base and J by 4 bases, with 13 bases between. CDR3 amino acids: CASSQVPRQNNEKLFF. In DNA, the CDR3 is TGTGCCAGCAGCCAAGTTCCGCGGCAGAATAATGAAAAACTGTTTTTT.